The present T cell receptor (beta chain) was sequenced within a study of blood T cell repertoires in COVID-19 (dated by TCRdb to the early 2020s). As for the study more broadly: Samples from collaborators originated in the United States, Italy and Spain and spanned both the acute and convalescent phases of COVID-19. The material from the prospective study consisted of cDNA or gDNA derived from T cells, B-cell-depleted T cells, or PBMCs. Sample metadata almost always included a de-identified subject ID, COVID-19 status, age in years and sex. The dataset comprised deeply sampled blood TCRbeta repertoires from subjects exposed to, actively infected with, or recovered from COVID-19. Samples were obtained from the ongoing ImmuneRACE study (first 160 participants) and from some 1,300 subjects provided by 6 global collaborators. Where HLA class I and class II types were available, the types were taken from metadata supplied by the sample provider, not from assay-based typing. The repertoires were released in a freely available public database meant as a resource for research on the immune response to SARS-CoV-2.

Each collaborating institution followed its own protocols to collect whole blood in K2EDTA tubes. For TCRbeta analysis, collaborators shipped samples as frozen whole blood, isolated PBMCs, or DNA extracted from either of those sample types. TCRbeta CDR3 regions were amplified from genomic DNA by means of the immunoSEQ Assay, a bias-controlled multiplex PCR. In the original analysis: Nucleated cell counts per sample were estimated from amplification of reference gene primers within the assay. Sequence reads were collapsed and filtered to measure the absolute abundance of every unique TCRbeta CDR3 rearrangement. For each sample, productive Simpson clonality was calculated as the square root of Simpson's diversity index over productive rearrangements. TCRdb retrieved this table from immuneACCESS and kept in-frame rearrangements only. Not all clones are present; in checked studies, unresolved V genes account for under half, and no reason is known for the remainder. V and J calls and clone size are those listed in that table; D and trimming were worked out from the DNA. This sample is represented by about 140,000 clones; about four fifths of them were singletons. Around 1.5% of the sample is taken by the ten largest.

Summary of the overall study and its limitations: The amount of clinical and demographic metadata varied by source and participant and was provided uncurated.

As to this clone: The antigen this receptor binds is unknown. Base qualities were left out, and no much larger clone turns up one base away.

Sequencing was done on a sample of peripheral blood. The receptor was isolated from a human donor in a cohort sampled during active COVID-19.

The CDR3 in this case is CASSPGAVNYGYTF. The base sequence is TGTGCCAGCAGTCCAGGGGCCGTCAACTATGGCTACACCTTC. The chain joins TRBV28 to TRBJ1-2; the D gene is perhaps TRBD1, on 6 matching bases. CDR1 MDHEN and CDR2 SYDVKM were looked up in the germline V gene. The CDR3 has 14 amino acids, counting the end cysteine and phenylalanine. CDR3 DNA is the only sequence kept; it has 42 bases, read in frame from the first base. Trimming costs V 5 bases and J 2 bases, and their ends lie 12 bases apart.